Below are 32 T cell receptor beta chains sequenced from a single sample in a study of CD8 T cells in ankylosing spondylitis. Study conclusions and caveats: Typical of ankylosing spondylitis blood, it appeared, was a TCR beta motif of 7 or 8 highly homologous variants.

What these receptors recognize is not known. Each CDR3 protein gets one entry after TCRdb re-called the 5' RACE reads with MiXCR. This table has fewer than 650,000 distinct CDR3 sequences, about 12% appearing once. Source material: blood, either unsorted or a sorted T cell fraction (not recorded which). The receptor source for this set is a male donor with ankylosing spondylitis.

This clonotype has ten or more counts. DNA of the CDR3: TGCGCCAGCAGCCAAGAAGCGGGACAGGGACTTAACTATGGCTACACCTTC. It codes for CASSQEAGQGLNYGYTF. This rearrangement joins TRBV4-1 to TRBJ1-2, with TRBD1 matching 9 bases. The germline CDR1 and CDR2 sequences are MGHRA and YSYEKL. The CDR3 is 17 residues long. Unmatched junction bases numbered 6, after V lost 0 bases and J lost 1 base.

The genes are TRBV5-6 and TRBJ2-1; 14 bases line up with TRBD2. In germline, CDR1 is SGHDT, CDR2 YYEEEE. V gave up 0 bases and J gave up 10 bases; unmatched junction bases: 6. The length of the CDR3 is 16 residues. The CDR3 protein is CASSLAGLAGESEQFF. Here the CDR3 DNA reads TGTGCCAGCAGCTTGGCGGGACTAGCGGGAGAGTCGGAGCAGTTCTTC.

This clonotype came up many times. This chain joins TRBV29-1 and TRBJ2-1; 7 positions match TRBD2. From germline, CDR1 is SQVTM and CDR2 ANQGSEA. V gave up 1 base and J gave up 9 bases; unmatched junction bases: 6. CDR3 length: 13 residues. The DNA of the CDR3 is TGCAGCGTTGAAGGGGGGAGGGCCAGTGAGCAGTTCTTC. Translated, it gives CSVEGGRASEQFF.

In DNA form, the CDR3 reads TGCAGTGCCCGAAAACAGGGGGCGCGGGAGGGAGCTTTCTTT. Protein product: CSARKQGAREGAFF. The chain uses TRBV20-1 and TRBJ1-1, with 9 bases aligning to TRBD1. V shed 6 bases, J shed 10 bases, and the junction held 15 bases outside the gene matches. CDR3 size: 14 residues. Germline loops: CDR1 DFQATT, CDR2 SNEGSKA (reference sequence).

This clonotype has only a few counts. The CDR3 nucleotides read TGCGCCAGCAGCGTGGGGCCTAGCGGATACAATGAGCAGTTCTTC. The encoded protein is CASSVGPSGYNEQFF. The chain combines TRBV5-1 with TRBJ2-1, with 7 bases that match TRBD2. The germline V gene has CDR1 SGHRS and CDR2 YFSETQ. The CDR3 has 15 residues. The trim removed 4 bases at V and 4 bases at J, leaving 8 bases unmatched. The full variable domain, completed using reference TRBV5-1 and TRBJ2-1, is KAGVTQTPRYLIKTRGQQVTLSCSPISGHRSVSWYQQTPGQGLQFLFEYFSETQRNKGNFPGRFSGRQFSNSRSEMNVSTLELGDSALYLCASSVGPSGYNEQFFGPGTRLTVL.

There are many counts of this clonotype. The chain has TRBV25-1 and TRBJ2-3, with unresolved D. The germline CDR1 and CDR2 sequences are MGHDK and SYGVNS. This CDR3 has 14 residues. Trimming left V 4 bases short and J 6 bases short, with 14 bases between. The CDR3 bases are TGTGCCAGCAGTGGGGGAAGCCGAGATGATACGCAGTATTTT. Its protein is CASSGGSRDDTQYF.

This clonotype was seen many times. The chain has TRBV11-2 and TRBJ2-1; no reliable D call. The germline V gene encodes CDR1 SGHAT and CDR2 FQNNGV. The CDR3 is 13 residues long. V was cut by 5 bases and J by 6 bases, with 11 bases left in between. The CDR3 sequence: CASSPWYLNEQFF. As DNA, the CDR3 is TGTGCCAGCAGCCCCTGGTATCTCAATGAGCAGTTCTTC.

Only a few counts were recorded for this clonotype. This sequence joins TRBV10-3 and TRBJ2-5; D unresolved. Between the trimmed V and J ends, which lost 4 bases and 1 base, there was a span of 7 bases. The germline gives CDR1 ENHRY, CDR2 SYGVKD. CDR3 length equals 13 residues. The CDR3 region is CAISANSQETQYF. CDR3 DNA: TGTGCCATCAGTGCAAACAGCCAAGAGACCCAGTACTTC.

This chain uses TRBV12-5 with TRBJ2-4; D perhaps matches TRBD2 (5 bases). Germline V lookup: CDR1 LGHNT, CDR2 FRNRAP. The CDR3 runs 17 residues. V shed 2 bases and J shed 3 bases, with 17 bases lying between them. This chain's CDR3 is CASGLIRPGVGKNIQYF. CDR3 nucleotides: TGTGCTAGTGGTTTGATACGCCCCGGGGTTGGCAAAAACATTCAGTACTTC.

This clonotype was recorded a few times. The V and J genes are TRBV6-2 or TRBV6-3 and TRBJ1-5; D gene ambiguous. The CDR3 consists of 12 residues. Germline CDR1 and CDR2: MNHEY and SVGEGT. With 0 bases removed from V and 7 bases from J, the gap between germline ends came to 4 bases. For the CDR3, the DNA is TGTGCCAGCAGTTACTCTCAGCAGCCCCAGCATTTT. Translated: CASSYSQQPQHF.

The chain joins TRBV14 to TRBJ2-1; perhaps TRBD2 as D (6 bases). The germline V and J ends were trimmed by 4 bases and 0 bases, with 13 bases remaining between them. This CDR3 region has 16 residues. The germline V gene has CDR1 SGHDN and CDR2 FVKESK. The CDR3, as DNA: TGTGCCAGCAGCCGGTATAGCGGTAGCTCCTACAATGAGCAGTTCTTC. Encoded protein: CASSRYSGSSYNEQFF. Looking up the rest from reference TRBV14 and TRBJ2-1 gives the full variable domain: EAGVTQFPSHSVIEKGQTVTLRCDPISGHDNLYWYRRVMGKEIKFLLHFVKESKQDESGMPNNRFLAERTGGTYSTLKVQPAELEDSGVYFCASSRYSGSSYNEQFFGPGTRLTVL.

This clonotype was counted many times. The DNA for the CDR3 is TGCAGTGCTATGGACAGGGGAGCAGATACGCAGTATTTT. It yields the protein CSAMDRGADTQYF. The V and J genes are TRBV20-1 and TRBJ2-3, with 9 bases identical to TRBD1. The V segment lost 4 bases and the J segment 4 bases; nucleotides outside the gene matches: 3. There are 13 residues in the CDR3. Germline lookup yields CDR1 DFQATT and CDR2 SNEGSKA (reference sequence).

The CDR3 DNA reads TGCAGCGTAAAAGTTAGTGGGAATGAAAAACTGTTTTTT. Its protein product is CSVKVSGNEKLFF. The J gene is TRBJ1-4, the V gene TRBV29-1; D gene ambiguous. Germline V lookup: CDR1 SQVTM, CDR2 ANQGSEA. The CDR3 has 13 amino acids. The V end lost 6 bases, the J end lost 5 bases, and 13 bases lay between the germline ends.

This clonotype was seen a handful of times. J is TRBJ2-3 and V is TRBV4-1, with 10 bases matching TRBD2. Germline loops: CDR1 MGHRA, CDR2 YSYEKL. J was trimmed by 5 bases and V by 4 bases; bases with no gene match: 12. This CDR3 contains 17 residues. The CDR3 is CASSPARGLAGEDTQYF. CDR3 DNA sequence: TGCGCCAGCAGCCCAGCCCGAGGGCTAGCGGGAGAAGATACGCAGTATTTT.

This clonotype has ten or more counts. The J gene is TRBJ2-5, the V gene TRBV7-9, with D perhaps matching TRBD2 (6 bases). Germline CDR1 SEHNR, CDR2 FQNEAQ (reference sequence). V shed 0 bases and J shed 5 bases, with 13 bases lying between them. The length of the CDR3 is 15 residues. This chain's CDR3 is CASSLAGGWGETQYF. CDR3 nucleotides: TGTGCCAGCAGCTTAGCCGGGGGATGGGGGGAGACCCAGTACTTC.

The J gene is TRBJ1-2, the V gene TRBV30, with unresolved D. V shed 1 base and J shed 3 bases, with 9 bases lying between them. This CDR3 has 13 residues. Germline V gene lookup returns CDR1 GTSNPN and CDR2 SVGIG (reference sequence). CDR3: CAWSEGWDYGYTF. The CDR3 DNA reads TGTGCCTGGAGTGAAGGGTGGGACTATGGCTACACCTTC.

This clonotype was seen more than once but under ten times. The chain links TRBV14 to TRBJ1-5; D is ambiguous. CDR1 is SGHDN, CDR2 FVKESK, per germline. V gave up 4 bases and J gave up 9 bases, with 13 bases separating them. The CDR3 sequence is 13 residues long. The CDR3 DNA reads as TGTGCCAGCAGCCCCCTACGGGGAGCGCCCCAGCATTTT. Its protein is CASSPLRGAPQHF. The full variable domain, completed using reference TRBV14 and TRBJ1-5, is EAGVTQFPSHSVIEKGQTVTLRCDPISGHDNLYWYRRVMGKEIKFLLHFVKESKQDESGMPNNRFLAERTGGTYSTLKVQPAELEDSGVYFCASSPLRGAPQHFGDGTRLSIL.

The V and J genes are TRBV4-2 and TRBJ2-3; 8 bases map to TRBD2. The junction had 15 bases not matched to a gene; V was cut back by 0 bases and J by 4 bases. The CDR3 consists of 19 residues. Germline values: CDR1 LGHNA, CDR2 YNFKEQ. CDR3: CASSQDLSSGEEDPDTQYF. The CDR3 DNA is TGTGCCAGCAGCCAAGATTTGAGTAGCGGGGAGGAAGATCCAGATACGCAGTATTTT.

CDR3 DNA sequence: TGTGCCAGCAGCTTGGACCCCGGGACTAATGAAAAACTGTTTTTT. Amino acids: CASSLDPGTNEKLFF. J is TRBJ1-4 and V is TRBV5-4; no clear D. Trimming left V 0 bases short and J 2 bases short, with 8 bases between. Germline V gene lookup returns CDR1 SGHNT and CDR2 YYREEE (reference sequence). The CDR3 has 15 residues.

This clonotype has more than one count but fewer than ten. The chain has TRBV7-2 and TRBJ1-2; D gene ambiguous. CDR1 SGHTA and CDR2 FQGNSA come from the germline V gene. Between the trimmed V and J ends, which lost 5 bases and 10 bases, there was a span of 14 bases. This CDR3 contains 12 residues. The CDR3 region is CASSPGGRTYTF. Written as DNA, the CDR3 is TGTGCCAGCAGCCCGGGAGGCAGGACCTACACCTTC.

This clonotype was detected only a few times. The genes are TRBV10-3 and TRBJ2-1; 16 bases match TRBD2. The germline CDR1 and CDR2 sequences are ENHRY and SYGVKD. The CDR3 covers 18 residues. After removal of 4 bases from V and 7 bases from J, the junction contained 10 bases not matched to a gene. CDR3 sequence reads: CAISVLGTSGRAGNEQFF. In nucleotides, the CDR3 is TGTGCCATCAGTGTGCTCGGGACTAGCGGGAGGGCCGGGAATGAGCAGTTCTTC.

The chain recombines TRBV5-1 with TRBJ1-1, with a possible D match to TRBD1 (5 bases). Trimming took off 5 bases at V and 4 bases at J, with 21 bases between the two ends. Germline lookup yields CDR1 SGHRS and CDR2 YFSETQ. The CDR3 loop spans 16 amino acids. The CDR3 coding sequence is TGCGCCAGCAGGGCAGGGATTTTAGGAGGCGGCACTGAAGCTTTCTTT. The encoded protein is CASRAGILGGGTEAFF.

This clonotype occurred a few times. One end of the junction is discordant with germline, which a read error may explain. This chain joins TRBV7-8 and TRBJ2-1; D remains ambiguous. CDR1 SGHVS and CDR2 FQNEAQ come from the germline V gene. The CDR3 has 14 amino acids. In DNA form, the CDR3 reads TGTGCCAGCAGAAATAGCCGGACCCACAATGTGCAGTTCTTC. The encoded protein is CASRNSRTHNVQFF.

The rearrangement uses TRBV20-1 and TRBJ2-2, with D perhaps assigned TRBD1 or TRBD2 (5 bases each). Between the trimmed V and J ends, which lost 6 bases and 2 bases, there was a span of 10 bases. Germline V CDR1 and CDR2: DFQATT, SNEGSKA (reference sequence). The CDR3 covers 13 residues. Written as DNA, the CDR3 is TGCAGTGCCCGAGGGGTTAACACCGGGGAGCTGTTTTTT. This gives the protein CSARGVNTGELFF.

V and J are TRBV11-2 and TRBJ1-3; perhaps TRBD1 as D (6 bases). The CDR3 runs to 16 residues. Trimming left V 5 bases short and J 0 bases short, with 14 bases between. The germline V gene encodes CDR1 SGHAT and CDR2 FQNNGV. This CDR3 is CASSLHRESSGNTIYF. Here the CDR3 DNA reads TGTGCCAGCAGCCTTCACAGGGAGAGCTCTGGAAACACCATATATTTT.

Only one count was recorded for this clonotype. This chain joins TRBV20-1 and TRBJ2-5; perhaps TRBD2 as D (6 bases). V was trimmed by 3 bases and J by 2 bases, leaving 10 bases between them. Germline V gives CDR1 DFQATT, CDR2 SNEGSKA (reference sequence). The CDR3 has 13 residues. This CDR3 is CSASHSGQETQYF. The CDR3 DNA reads TGCAGTGCTAGCCATAGCGGTCAAGAGACCCAGTACTTC.

This clonotype was recorded a few times. This chain joins TRBV11-2 and TRBJ1-1; D is ambiguous. Trimming left V 4 bases short and J 5 bases short, with 14 bases between. Looked up from germline, CDR1 is SGHAT and CDR2 is FQNNGV. This CDR3 spans 14 amino acids. The CDR3 reads CASSSDYWGTEAFF. CDR3 nucleotides: TGTGCCAGCAGCTCCGATTATTGGGGAACTGAAGCTTTCTTT.

In this sample, this clonotype turned up a few times. The J gene is TRBJ2-1, the V gene TRBV12-3 or TRBV12-4; possibly TRBD1 for D (5 bases). CDR3 length equals 18 residues. V lost 6 bases and J lost 1, with 22 bases in between. CDR3 loop: CASRVGGAGRRSYNEQFF. Written as DNA, the CDR3 is TGTGCCAGCAGGGTTGGTGGGGCAGGGCGCCGGTCCTACAATGAGCAGTTCTTC.

This clonotype was found a few times. The V and J genes are TRBV20-1 and TRBJ1-1, with TRBD1 matching 7 bases. CDR3 length: 15 residues. The V segment lost 0 bases and the J segment 1 base; nucleotides outside the gene matches: 5. Germline loops: CDR1 DFQATT, CDR2 SNEGSKA (reference sequence). The CDR3 loop is CSARDGTVRNTEAFF. The CDR3 bases are TGCAGTGCTAGAGATGGGACAGTGAGGAACACTGAAGCTTTCTTT.

This clonotype was detected only a few times. The chain couples TRBV7-2 to TRBJ1-5; 8 positions match TRBD1. With 2 bases clipped from V and 4 bases from J, the junction kept 4 bases outside the gene matches. The CDR3 has 15 residues. Germline V lookup: CDR1 SGHTA, CDR2 FQGNSA. CDR3 in amino acids: CASSLNRGNNQPQHF. The CDR3 DNA reads TGTGCCAGCAGCTTAAACAGGGGGAATAATCAGCCCCAGCATTTT.

The CDR3 bases are TGTGCCAGCAGCGAGGGAATAGGTGGAAACACCATATATTTT. It yields the protein CASSEGIGGNTIYF. V gene TRBV12-3 or TRBV12-4 combines with J gene TRBJ1-3; D is undetermined. This CDR3 spans 14 amino acids. V lost 6 bases, J lost 3 bases, and 12 bases lay in between.

J is TRBJ2-4 and V is TRBV12-3 or TRBV12-4, with D tentatively TRBD2 (7 bases). CDR3 length: 15 residues. V was cut by 4 bases and J by 7 bases, with 17 bases left in between. CDR3 amino acids: CASSSQGGPINIQYF. As DNA, the CDR3 is TGTGCCAGCAGTTCACAGGGAGGGCCGATTAACATTCAGTACTTC.